The sequence of this T cell receptor (beta chain) was determined in a study of CD8 T cells in Susac syndrome (dated by TCRdb to the late 2010s). At the level of the whole study: Among the Susac syndrome patients who were sequenced, clinically active disease was present in more than 5 and clinical remission was observed in about eight. Repertoire sequencing was used to test whether CD8+ T cell activation and differentiation in Susac syndrome was antigen driven. At blood withdrawal, Susac syndrome patients were therapy-naive, treated with corticosteroids (with IVIg additionally given to some), or treated with IVIg alone. Beyond this particular receptor, the publication reports: The study acknowledged that relatively few individuals were included in the TCR sequencing and HLA analysis. In the CD4+ T cell repertoire of Susac syndrome patients, clonal expansion was not detected.

This clonotype was detected only once. Its binding antigen is unknown. It has no much larger one-base neighbor in the sample; base qualities were not kept. Weak support is all one read offers. Peripheral blood CD8+ and CD4+ T cells from healthy donors, Susac syndrome patients and multiple sclerosis patients were profiled by high-throughput TCR beta sequencing. The Susac syndrome patients fulfilled recently defined diagnostic criteria for either definite or probable disease. Bulk CD8+ and CD4+ T cells were purified by magnetic negative isolation, while CD8+ TEMRA cells were enriched using FACS. Blood was drawn into EDTA tubes, processed within 24 hours, and PBMCs were isolated by density gradient centrifugation. PBMCs destined for TCR sequencing were cryopreserved in liquid nitrogen and later thawed in a 37 °C water bath. A purity of at least 90% was achieved for sorted or isolated CD4+, CD8+ and CD8+ TEMRA cells.

V is shortened by 1 base, J by 3 bases, and the region joining them spans 6 bases. The CDR3 sequence holds 13 residues, the cysteine and phenylalanine included. Only CDR3 DNA is held: 39 bases, read in frame from base 1. According to the germline V gene, CDR1 reads MGHRA and CDR2 reads YSYEKL. RNA was extracted using the RNeasy kit, and roughly 0.45 to 1 ug of the RNA was reverse transcribed with random hexamers. TCR beta CDR3 regions were amplified with the immunoSEQ multiplex PCR assay covering 54 Vbeta and 13 Jbeta segments. Bias from PCR amplification was corrected by using a synthetic template baseline for primer optimization and for computational correction. For the original study's pipeline: Only productive sequences were kept, with reads annotated to V, D and J genes according to IMGT and analyzed in immunoSEQ Analyzer. Clonality was calculated as one minus the Shannon entropy normalized by log2 of the number of productive unique sequences. For each patient and control, public and private clones were evaluated within the 100 most prevalent clones. Clones were defined as Susac-specific if absent from the healthy and MS cohorts, from roughly 1,100 published viral clones and from other ImmuneACCESS disease sequences. TCRdb trimmed public reads at Q25 via fastp, called clones via MiXCR and kept in-frame beta chains. Rows with one shared CDR3 protein collapse into an entry with the most common genes and DNA. These V and J calls are TCRdb output, not the study's own analysis. The sample has some 200,000 distinct CDR3 sequences on record, roughly 90% of them singletons. The ten largest make up about 0.1% of the sample.

The sample comprised CD4+ T cells from PBMCs. This clonotype originated in a human donor with Susac syndrome. The rearranged chain carries TRBV4-1 and TRBJ2-5; TRBD1 is possibly the D segment (5 matching bases). The bases are TGCGCCAGCAGCCAAGCGACAGAAGAGACCCAGTACTTC. Translated, it gives CASSQATEETQYF.